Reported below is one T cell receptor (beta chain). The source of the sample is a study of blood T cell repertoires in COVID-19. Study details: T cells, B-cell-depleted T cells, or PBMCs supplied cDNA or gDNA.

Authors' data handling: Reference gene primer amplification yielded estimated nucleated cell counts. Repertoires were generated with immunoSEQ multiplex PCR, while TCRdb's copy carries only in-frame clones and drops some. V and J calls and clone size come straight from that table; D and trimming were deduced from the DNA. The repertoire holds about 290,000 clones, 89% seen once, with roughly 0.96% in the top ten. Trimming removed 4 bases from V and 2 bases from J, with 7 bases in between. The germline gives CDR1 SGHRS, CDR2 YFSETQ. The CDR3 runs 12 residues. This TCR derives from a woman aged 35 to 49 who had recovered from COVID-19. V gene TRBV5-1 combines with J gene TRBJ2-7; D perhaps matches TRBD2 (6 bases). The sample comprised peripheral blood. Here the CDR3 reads CASSPGAYEQYF. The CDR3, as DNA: TGCGCCAGCAGCCCGGGGGCCTACGAGCAGTACTTC.